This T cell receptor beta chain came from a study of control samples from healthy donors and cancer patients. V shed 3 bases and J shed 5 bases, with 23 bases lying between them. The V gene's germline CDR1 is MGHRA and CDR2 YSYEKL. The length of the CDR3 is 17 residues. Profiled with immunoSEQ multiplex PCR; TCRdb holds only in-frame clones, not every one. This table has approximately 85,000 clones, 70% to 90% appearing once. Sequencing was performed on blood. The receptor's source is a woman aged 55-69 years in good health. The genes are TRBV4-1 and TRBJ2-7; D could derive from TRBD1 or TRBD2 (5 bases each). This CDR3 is CASSHLNRGRAGDEQYF. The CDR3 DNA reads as TGCGCCAGCAGCCACCTCAATCGGGGCAGGGCAGGTGACGAGCAGTACTTC.